This entry lists 10 T cell receptor beta chains sequenced from one sample in a study of blood T cell repertoires in COVID-19. This table comes from immunoSEQ multiplex PCR, and its TCRdb copy is limited to in-frame clones, with some not included. This table has 200,000 to 250,000 clones, 70% to 90% appearing once. The sequencing sample was made of PBMCs or T cells enriched from blood (not recorded which). These receptors were obtained from a man in his fifties or sixties who had been exposed to COVID-19.

This chain connects TRBV18 to TRBJ2-3; D possibly corresponds to TRBD2 (6 bases). The CDR3 totals 13 residues. Trimming pared 6 bases from V and 6 bases from J, leaving 13 bases between. The germline CDR1 and CDR2 sequences are KGHSH and LQKENI. CDR3 nucleotides: TGTGCCAGCTCCTCCCGGGAGAGTGATACGCAGTATTTT. Translating it yields CASSSRESDTQYF.

J is TRBJ1-2 and V is TRBV6-5; 7 bases are a match to TRBD1. Germline V gene data show CDR1 as MNHEY and CDR2 as SVGAGI. The ends lost 6 bases at V and 2 bases at J; junction bases unmatched: 3. This CDR3 has 13 amino acids. CDR3 region: CASRRGRNYGYTF. DNA for the CDR3: TGTGCCAGCAGGAGGGGGCGGAACTATGGCTACACCTTC.

J is TRBJ2-1 and V is TRBV4-1, with 8 nucleotides matching TRBD1. The CDR3 totals 15 residues. With 2 bases clipped from V and 7 bases from J, the junction kept 7 bases outside the gene matches. Germline V gene sequence: CDR1 MGHRA, CDR2 YSYEKL. As DNA, the CDR3 is TGCGCCAGCAGCCAACCCGGGACAGGCAAAAATGAGCAGTTCTTC. It is translated as CASSQPGTGKNEQFF.

The V and J genes are TRBV5-1 and TRBJ1-4; a weak D match, TRBD1 (5 bases). Germline V lookup: CDR1 SGHRS, CDR2 YFSETQ. Between the trimmed V and J ends, which lost 3 bases and 7 bases, there was a span of 10 bases. CDR3 length: 13 amino acids. Written as DNA, the CDR3 is TGCGCCAGCAGCTGGGGCGGGGGTGAAAAACTGTTTTTT. The encoded protein is CASSWGGGEKLFF.

The gene calls are TRBV6-1 and TRBJ1-2, with D hard to call. V lost 3 bases to trimming and J lost 4 bases, with 9 bases between them. CDR1 and CDR2 (germline): MNHNS, SASEGT. The CDR3 loop spans 13 amino acids. The DNA for the CDR3 is TGTGCCAGCAGTGAGGAGTTGGGCTATGGCTACACCTTC. Residues: CASSEELGYGYTF.

The V and J genes are TRBV7-8 and TRBJ2-7; 8 bases line up with TRBD2. After removal of 5 bases from V and 3 bases from J, the junction contained 6 bases not matched to a gene. Germline CDR1 and CDR2: SGHVS and FQNEAQ. CDR3 length equals 14 residues. The CDR3 protein is CASSNGLASYEQYV. The CDR3 region has the DNA TGTGCCAGCAGCAACGGACTAGCAAGCTACGAGCAGTACGTC.

The rearrangement links TRBV15 to TRBJ2-1; 9 bases agree with TRBD2. The ends lost 0 bases at V and 2 bases at J; junction bases unmatched: 8. The CDR3 consists of 18 residues. Germline-derived CDR1 and CDR2 are LNHNV and YYDKDF (reference sequence). For the CDR3, the DNA is TGTGCCACCAGCAGAGATTTAGGAGCGGGAGGAGCCTACAATGAGCAGTTCTTC. Amino acid sequence: CATSRDLGAGGAYNEQFF.

This clone has just a few counts. The chain is built from TRBV7-3 and TRBJ2-5; D remains unclear. CDR3 length: 13 residues. Germline CDR1 is SGHTA and CDR2 is FQGTGA. V was pared by 5 bases and J by 6 bases, with 13 bases between. The CDR3 is CASSPPGSKTQYF. The CDR3 coding sequence is TGTGCCAGCAGCCCCCCCGGGTCTAAGACCCAGTACTTC.

This chain uses TRBV6-5 with TRBJ2-5, with 8 bases matching TRBD2. CDR1 and CDR2 from the germline V gene are MNHEY and SVGAGI. Trimming at V came to 0 bases and at J to 4 bases, leaving 7 bases not matched to a gene. The CDR3 is 16 amino acids. The CDR3 is CASSYSPSGGRETQYF. CDR3 nucleotides: TGTGCCAGCAGTTACTCGCCCAGCGGGGGTCGAGAGACCCAGTACTTC.

The chain uses TRBV7-9 and TRBJ1-6; D not resolved. V dropped 1 base and J dropped 6 bases, with 10 bases sitting between them. This CDR3 contains 15 residues. Germline lookup yields CDR1 SEHNR and CDR2 FQNEAQ (reference sequence). The CDR3 sequence is CASSLVGGGNSPLHF. The CDR3 DNA follows: TGTGCCAGCAGCTTAGTTGGAGGAGGTAATTCACCCCTCCACTTT.